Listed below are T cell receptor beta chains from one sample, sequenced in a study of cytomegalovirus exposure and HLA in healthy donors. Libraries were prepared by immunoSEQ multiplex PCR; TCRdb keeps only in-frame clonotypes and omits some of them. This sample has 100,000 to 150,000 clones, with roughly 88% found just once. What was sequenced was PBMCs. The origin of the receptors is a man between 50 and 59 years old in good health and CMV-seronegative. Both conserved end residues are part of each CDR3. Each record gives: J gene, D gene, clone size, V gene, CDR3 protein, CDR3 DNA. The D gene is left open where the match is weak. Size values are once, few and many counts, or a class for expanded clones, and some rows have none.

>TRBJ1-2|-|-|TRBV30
CAWMVDYGCSF
TGTGCCTGGATGGTGGACTATGGCTGTTCCTTC
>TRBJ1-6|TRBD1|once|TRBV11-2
CASSPGRQGGVPLHF
TGTGCCAGCAGCCCAGGTCGGCAGGGGGGAGTACCCCTCCACTTT
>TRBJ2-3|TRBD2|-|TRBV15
CATSRGSGGPGDTQYF
TGTGCCACCAGCAGAGGTAGCGGGGGGCCGGGAGATACGCAGTATTTT
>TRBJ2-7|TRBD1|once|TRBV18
CASSPTGGPYEQYF
TGTGCCAGCTCGCCGACAGGGGGCCCCTACGAGCAGTACTTC
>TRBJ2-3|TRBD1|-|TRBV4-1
CASSPGQGGTDTQYF
TGCGCCAGCAGCCCGGGACAGGGTGGCACAGATACGCAGTATTTT
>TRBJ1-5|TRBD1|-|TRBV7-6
CASSLARGWPQHF
TGTGCCAGCAGCTTGGCCAGGGGGTGGCCCCAGCATTTT
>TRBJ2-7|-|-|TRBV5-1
CASSVQGSYEQYF
TGCGCCAGCAGCGTCCAGGGGTCCTACGAGCAGTACTTC
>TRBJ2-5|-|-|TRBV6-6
CASSYQGLETQYF
TGTGCCAGCAGTTACCAGGGGCTCGAGACCCAGTACTTC
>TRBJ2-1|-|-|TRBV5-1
CASSFDRFGNEQFF
TGCGCCAGCAGCTTCGACCGTTTCGGGAATGAGCAGTTCTTC
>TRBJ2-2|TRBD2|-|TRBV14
CASSQDPERGPTTNTGELFF
TGTGCCAGCAGCCAAGATCCGGAGCGGGGGCCCACAACGAACACCGGGGAGCTGTTTTTT
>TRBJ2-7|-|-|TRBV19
CASTAGGQGSYEQYF
TGTGCCAGTACCGCAGGGGGGCAAGGATCCTACGAGCAGTACTTC
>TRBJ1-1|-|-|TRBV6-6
CASSYGTIEAFF
TGTGCCAGCAGTTATGGGACAATTGAAGCTTTCTTT